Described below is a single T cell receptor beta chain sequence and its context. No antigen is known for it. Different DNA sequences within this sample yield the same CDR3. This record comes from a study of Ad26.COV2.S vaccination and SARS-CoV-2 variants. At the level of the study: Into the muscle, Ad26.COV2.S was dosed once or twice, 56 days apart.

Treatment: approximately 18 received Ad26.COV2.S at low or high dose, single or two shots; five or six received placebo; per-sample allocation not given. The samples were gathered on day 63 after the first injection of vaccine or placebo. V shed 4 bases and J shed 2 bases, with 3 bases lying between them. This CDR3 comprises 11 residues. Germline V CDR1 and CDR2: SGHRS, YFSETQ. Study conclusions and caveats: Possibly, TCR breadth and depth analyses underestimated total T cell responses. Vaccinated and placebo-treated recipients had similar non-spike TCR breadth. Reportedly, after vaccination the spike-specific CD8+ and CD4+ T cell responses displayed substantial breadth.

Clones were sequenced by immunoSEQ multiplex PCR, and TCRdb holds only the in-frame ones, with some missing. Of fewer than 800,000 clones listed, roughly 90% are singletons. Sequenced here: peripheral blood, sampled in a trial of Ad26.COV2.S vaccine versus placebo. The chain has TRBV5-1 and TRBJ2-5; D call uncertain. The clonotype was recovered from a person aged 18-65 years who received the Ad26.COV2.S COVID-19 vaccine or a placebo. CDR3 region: CASSRQETQYF. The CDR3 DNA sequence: TGCGCCAGCAGCAGACAAGAGACCCAGTACTTC.